One and the same sample provided the 24 T cell receptor beta chains below, sequenced in a study of graft-versus-host responses after intestinal transplantation. Data came from immunoSEQ multiplex PCR; TCRdb stores just in-frame clones and leaves some out. The sample includes approximately 37,000 clones, 93% of them seen just once. Sequenced here: PBMCs, sampled 700 to 850 days after intestinal transplantation. The source is a human patient who received an intestinal transplant, so some T cells may come from the graft donor.

The genes are TRBV4-1 and TRBJ2-7, with D perhaps TRBD1 (5 bases). With 4 bases removed from V and 4 bases from J, the gap between germline ends came to 11 bases. The CDR3 runs 13 residues. Germline assignment: CDR1 MGHRA and CDR2 YSYEKL. The CDR3 sequence: CASSPMQGYEQYF. The DNA of the CDR3 is TGCGCCAGCAGCCCCATGCAGGGTTACGAGCAGTACTTC.

J is TRBJ2-4 and V is TRBV27, with D uncertain. From germline, CDR1 is MNHEY and CDR2 SMNVEV (reference sequence). CDR3 length: 16 residues. Between the trimmed V and J ends, which lost 8 bases and 8 bases, there was a span of 25 bases. CDR3 nucleotide sequence: TGTGCCAGCGGAAAGTTAATAGTGGGCCGGAGAGACATTCAGTACTTC. Protein: CASGKLIVGRRDIQYF.

This chain joins TRBV11-2 and TRBJ2-3; D gene ambiguous. V shed 5 bases and J shed 5 bases, with 14 bases lying between them. Germline V gene lookup returns CDR1 SGHAT and CDR2 FQNNGV. The CDR3 length is 14 residues. The CDR3 bases are TGTGCCAGCAGCAAATCCGCGGCGCAAGATACGCAGTATTTT. Its protein product is CASSKSAAQDTQYF.

V usage is TRBV30 and J usage is TRBJ2-1, with 12 nucleotides matching TRBD2. Germline loops: CDR1 GTSNPN, CDR2 SVGIG (reference sequence). The CDR3 sequence is 19 residues long. V lost 0 bases to trimming and J lost 5 bases; unmatched junction nucleotides: 14. CDR3 sequence (DNA): TGTGCCTGGAGTGTTTCCGGACAGACTAGCGGGAGTATGGACAATGAGCAGTTCTTC. Its translation: CAWSVSGQTSGSMDNEQFF.

The V gene is TRBV9, the J gene TRBJ2-3, with 8 nucleotides matching TRBD2. V gave up 4 bases and J gave up 2 bases; unmatched junction bases: 6. The germline V gene has CDR1 SGDLS and CDR2 YYNGEE. This CDR3 spans 15 amino acids. This chain's CDR3 is CASSRAGESTDTQYF. CDR3 coding DNA: TGTGCCAGCAGCCGAGCGGGAGAGTCCACAGATACGCAGTATTTT.

The chain uses TRBV29-1 and TRBJ2-2; D perhaps matches TRBD2 (6 bases). The CDR3 is made up of 13 amino acids. V was shortened by 6 bases and J by 1 base, with 9 bases between the two germline ends. The germline V gene encodes CDR1 SQVTM and CDR2 ANQGSEA. This chain's CDR3 is CSVGTLNTGELFF. The CDR3 coding sequence is TGCAGCGTCGGGACTCTGAACACCGGGGAGCTGTTTTTT.

The rearrangement links TRBV10-3 to TRBJ1-5, with 9 bases that match TRBD1. Germline V gene sequence: CDR1 ENHRY, CDR2 SYGVKD. The J segment lost 6 bases and the V segment lost 5 bases, leaving 8 bases of the junction unmatched. The CDR3 is 15 amino acids. The CDR3 here is CAISSPGQGSQPQHF. The CDR3 nucleotides are TGTGCCATCAGTTCCCCGGGACAGGGCAGTCAGCCCCAGCATTTT.

This clone was detected only once. The chain links TRBV6-5 to TRBJ2-5, with D perhaps TRBD1 (5 bases). The CDR3 runs 14 residues. Germline CDR1 and CDR2: MNHEY and SVGAGI. Trimming pared 4 bases from V and 2 bases from J, leaving 11 bases between. CDR3 protein: CASSSPTEQETQYF. The CDR3, as DNA: TGTGCCAGCAGTTCACCGACAGAGCAAGAGACCCAGTACTTC.

The chain combines TRBV7-3 with TRBJ1-2, with 9 bases identical to TRBD1. The junction had 14 bases not matched to a gene; V was cut back by 5 bases and J by 7 bases. The CDR3 totals 16 residues. The germline V gene has CDR1 SGHTA and CDR2 FQGTGA. The CDR3 sequence: CASSPTGTGFLSGYTF. The DNA for the CDR3 is TGTGCCAGCAGCCCCACAGGGACAGGGTTCTTATCTGGCTACACCTTC.

The chain recombines TRBV7-3 with TRBJ2-1; TRBD1 might be the D (6 bases). In germline, CDR1 is SGHTA, CDR2 FQGTGA. The CDR3 consists of 14 residues. V was pared by 5 bases and J by 7 bases, with 15 bases between. CDR3 protein: CASSRAGEWNEQFF. CDR3 DNA: TGTGCCAGCAGCCGAGCAGGGGAGTGGAATGAGCAGTTCTTC.

The chain joins TRBV14 to TRBJ2-5; 7 positions match TRBD2. CDR1 is SGHDN, CDR2 FVKESK, per germline. Trimming removed 1 base from V and 4 bases from J; junction bases left unmatched: 18. This CDR3 has 19 amino acids. The CDR3 bases are TGTGCCAGCAGCCAAGGATGGGGCAGCGGACTAGGAGTCTTAGAGACCCAGTACTTC. Its protein is CASSQGWGSGLGVLETQYF.

The chain uses TRBV9 and TRBJ2-3, with 11 bases matching TRBD2. The length of the CDR3 is 16 residues. V was pared by 0 bases and J by 3 bases, with 3 bases of the junction left unmatched. Germline loops: CDR1 SGDLS, CDR2 YYNGEE. CDR3 sequence reads: CASSVVASGRTDTQYF. The CDR3 nucleotides are TGTGCCAGCAGCGTAGTGGCTAGCGGGAGGACAGATACGCAGTATTTT.

V usage is TRBV28 and J usage is TRBJ2-1; 8 nucleotides match TRBD1. The trim removed 2 bases at V and 1 base at J, leaving 4 bases unmatched. The CDR3 spans 16 residues. Germline V gene sequence: CDR1 MDHEN, CDR2 SYDVKM. For the CDR3, the DNA is TGTGCCAGCAGTTTACCCAGACAGGGGTCCTACAATGAGCAGTTCTTC. Residues: CASSLPRQGSYNEQFF.

The J gene is TRBJ2-3, the V gene TRBV7-9; no reliable D call. There are 13 residues in the CDR3. The germline V and J ends were trimmed by 5 bases and 5 bases, with 11 bases remaining between them. Germline V CDR1 and CDR2: SEHNR, FQNEAQ (reference sequence). CDR3 protein: CASSGTNQDTQYF. CDR3 sequence (DNA): TGTGCCAGCAGCGGAACGAATCAAGATACGCAGTATTTT.

In its sample, this clone was seen once. This chain uses TRBV6-6 with TRBJ2-1; the D is unclear. The CDR3 has 13 amino acids. The germline V and J ends were trimmed by 8 bases and 5 bases, with 13 bases remaining between them. In germline, CDR1 is MNHNY, CDR2 SVGAGI (reference sequence). DNA for the CDR3: TGTGCCAGCTCGGACCCGGAAGACAATGAGCAGTTCTTC. This gives the protein CASSDPEDNEQFF.

V and J are TRBV2 and TRBJ1-5; D is uncertain. Germline CDR1 reads SNHLY; CDR2 reads FYNNEI. The CDR3 runs 14 residues. Trimming removed 3 bases at V and 3 bases at J, with 9 bases between. The CDR3 DNA reads TGTGCCAGCAGTGATCCCAGGTACAATCAGCCCCAGCATTTT. It encodes CASSDPRYNQPQHF.

This chain links TRBV5-4 with TRBJ2-5; D might be TRBD1 or TRBD2, each matching 5 bases. CDR3 length equals 14 residues. Trimming pared 2 bases from V and 3 bases from J, leaving 11 bases between. Germline V gives CDR1 SGHNT, CDR2 YYREEE (reference sequence). The CDR3 region has the DNA TGTGCCAGCAGCTTACGGGACGGTGAAGAGACCCAGTACTTC. Its translation is CASSLRDGEETQYF. The full variable domain, in which reference TRBV5-4 and TRBJ2-5 provide the parts outside the CDR3, is ETGVTQSPTHLIKTRGQQVTLRCSSQSGHNTVSWYQQALGQGPQFIFQYYREEENGRGNFPPRFSGLQFPNYSSELNVNALELDDSALYLCASSLRDGEETQYFGPGTRLLVL.

The chain uses TRBV7-9 and TRBJ1-6, with 8 nucleotides matching TRBD1. CDR1 and CDR2 from the germline V gene are SEHNR and FQNEAQ (reference sequence). The trim removed 2 bases at V and 8 bases at J, leaving 5 bases unmatched. CDR3 size: 15 residues. The CDR3 here is CASSLRGTGDSPLHF. For the CDR3, the DNA is TGTGCCAGCAGCTTACGTGGGACAGGTGATTCACCCCTCCACTTT.

The genes are TRBV30 and TRBJ2-5, with 9 nucleotides matching TRBD1. Germline V gene sequence: CDR1 GTSNPN, CDR2 SVGIG (reference sequence). This CDR3 region has 16 residues. With 1 base clipped from V and 7 bases from J, the junction kept 13 bases outside the gene matches. The CDR3 sequence: CAWSGDRGRDVGTQYF. CDR3 nucleotide sequence: TGTGCCTGGAGTGGAGACAGGGGGAGGGATGTAGGGACCCAGTACTTC. The full variable domain, completed using reference TRBV30 and TRBJ2-5, is SQTIHQWPATLVQPVGSPLSLECTVEGTSNPNLYWYRQAAGRGLQLLFYSVGIGQISSEVPQNLSASRPQDRQFILSSKKLLLSDSGFYLCAWSGDRGRDVGTQYFGPGTRLLVL.

The V gene is TRBV7-4, the J gene TRBJ2-7; D may match TRBD1 or TRBD2 (5 bases each). Germline CDR1 is SGHVT and CDR2 is SQSDAQ. The CDR3 is 16 amino acids. V was shortened by 5 bases and J by 0 bases, with 17 bases between the two germline ends. CDR3 DNA sequence: TGTGCCAGCAGCGAGCCCGGGACCCTGAGCTCCTACGAGCAGTACTTC. Translating it yields CASSEPGTLSSYEQYF. Based on the CDR3 plus reference TRBV7-4 and TRBJ2-7, the full variable domain is GAGVSQSPRYKVAKRGRDVALRCDSISGHVTLYWYRQTLGQGSEVLTYSQSDAQRDKSGRPSGRFSAERPERSVSTLKIQRTEQGDSAVYLCASSEPGTLSSYEQYFGPGTRLTVT.

This clone was counted only a few times. The chain recombines TRBV28 with TRBJ1-5; perhaps TRBD1 as D (5 bases). V was trimmed by 7 bases and J by 7 bases, leaving 26 bases between them. Germline V gene sequence: CDR1 MDHEN, CDR2 SYDVKM. CDR3 length: 17 amino acids. Here the CDR3 DNA reads TGTGCCAGCAACCCCCCGGACGGGGCTGGGCGTGGGCAGCCCCAGCATTTT. Protein sequence: CASNPPDGAGRGQPQHF.

The genes are TRBV13 and TRBJ2-7; maybe TRBD2 (6 bases). The germline CDR1 and CDR2 sequences are PRHDT and FYEKMQ (reference sequence). V shed 6 bases and J shed 1 base, with 16 bases lying between them. This CDR3 contains 15 residues. CDR3 DNA: TGTGCCAGCAGGGAGGGACCGAACGATTCCTACGAGCAGTACTTC. This codes for CASREGPNDSYEQYF.

The chain carries TRBV27 and TRBJ1-2, with 9 bases identical to TRBD1. J was trimmed by 4 bases and V by 5 bases; bases with no gene match: 14. CDR1 and CDR2 (germline): MNHEY, SMNVEV (reference sequence). The CDR3 has 17 residues. The CDR3 reads CASSGADRGALSYGYTF. CDR3 DNA sequence: TGTGCCAGCAGTGGGGCGGACAGGGGCGCTCTCAGCTATGGCTACACCTTC.

The chain employs TRBV11-1 and TRBJ2-1; maybe TRBD1 (6 bases). The CDR3 spans 14 residues. V gave up 1 base and J gave up 7 bases, with 11 bases separating them. In germline, CDR1 is SGHAT, CDR2 FQDESV (reference sequence). The CDR3 sequence: CASSLEAQGNEQFF. In DNA, the CDR3 is TGTGCCAGCAGCTTAGAGGCTCAGGGGAATGAGCAGTTCTTC.